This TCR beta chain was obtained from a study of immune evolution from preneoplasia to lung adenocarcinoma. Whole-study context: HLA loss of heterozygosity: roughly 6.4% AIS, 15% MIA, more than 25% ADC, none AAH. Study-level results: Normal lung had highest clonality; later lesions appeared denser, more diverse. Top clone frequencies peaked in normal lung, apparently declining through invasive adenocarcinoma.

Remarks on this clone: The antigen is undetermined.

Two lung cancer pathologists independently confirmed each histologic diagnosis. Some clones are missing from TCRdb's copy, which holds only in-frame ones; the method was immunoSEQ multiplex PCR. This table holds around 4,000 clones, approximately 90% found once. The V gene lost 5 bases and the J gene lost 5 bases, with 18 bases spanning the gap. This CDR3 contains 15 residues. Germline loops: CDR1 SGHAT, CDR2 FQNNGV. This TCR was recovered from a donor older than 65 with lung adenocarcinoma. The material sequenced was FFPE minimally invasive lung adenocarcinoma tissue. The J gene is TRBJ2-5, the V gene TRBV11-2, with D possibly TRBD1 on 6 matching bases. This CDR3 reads CASSAQGSIRETQYF. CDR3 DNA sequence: TGTGCCAGCAGCGCTCAGGGGAGTATACGGGAGACCCAGTACTTC.